What follows is one T cell receptor (beta chain) and its context. Its specificity is not known. This entry belongs to a study of CD8 T cells in Susac syndrome. Looking at the study overall: Intravenous immunoglobulin alone or corticosteroids were being given to patients with Susac syndrome at blood draw, unless they were therapy-naive.

Study-level results: Susac-specific public clones numbered about 15 in total CD8+ repertoires (and about 5 in CD8+ TEMRA repertoires).

RNA, at roughly 0.5 to 1 ug, was reverse transcribed with random hexamers. immunoSEQ multiplex PCR amplified TCR beta CDR3 across 54 Vbeta, 13 Jbeta. TCRdb passed the immunoSEQ multiplex PCR reads through MiXCR, listing each CDR3 protein once. The data show around 69,000 distinct CDR3 sequences, approximately 95% seen once. It was negative isolation that provided the CD8+ and CD4+ T cells, whereas TEMRA cells were enriched by FACS. This CDR3 spans 14 amino acids. Germline assignment: CDR1 SGHTA and CDR2 FQGTGA. Trimming cost V 5 bases and J 4 bases; bases outside gene matches: 3. The clonotype comes from a human donor with Susac syndrome. Sequencing was carried out using CD8+ T cells from PBMCs. The J gene is TRBJ2-3, the V gene TRBV7-3; 10 bases align to TRBD2. CDR3 DNA: TGTGCCAGCAGCCGAAGCGGGGGGGCAGATACGCAGTATTTT. This gives the protein CASSRSGGADTQYF.